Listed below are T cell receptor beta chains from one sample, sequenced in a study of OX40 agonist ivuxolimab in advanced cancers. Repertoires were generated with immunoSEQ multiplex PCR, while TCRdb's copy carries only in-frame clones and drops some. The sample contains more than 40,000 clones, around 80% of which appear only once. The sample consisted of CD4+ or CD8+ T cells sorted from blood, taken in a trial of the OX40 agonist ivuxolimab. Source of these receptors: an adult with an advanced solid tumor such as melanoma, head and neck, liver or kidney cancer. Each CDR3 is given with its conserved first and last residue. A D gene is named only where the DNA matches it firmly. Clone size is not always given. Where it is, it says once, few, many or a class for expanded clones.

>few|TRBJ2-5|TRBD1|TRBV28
CASSPRRDRGETQYF
TGTGCCAGCAGTCCCCGGCGAGACAGGGGAGAGACCCAGTACTTC
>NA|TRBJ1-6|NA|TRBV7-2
CASSSTGSSYNSPLHF
TGTGCCAGCAGCTCCACAGGGAGCTCCTATAATTCACCCCTCCACTTT
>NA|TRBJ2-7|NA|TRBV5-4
CASSLVQGVNEQYF
TGTGCCAGCAGCTTGGTTCAGGGTGTCAACGAGCAGTACTTC
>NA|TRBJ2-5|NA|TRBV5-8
CASSPAAVGVLKTQYF
TGTGCCAGCAGCCCCGCCGCGGTTGGGGTTCTGAAGACCCAGTACTTC
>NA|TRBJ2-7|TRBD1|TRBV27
CASKGQGLYEQYF
TGTGCCAGCAAGGGACAGGGCCTCTACGAGCAGTACTTC
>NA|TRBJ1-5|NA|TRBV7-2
CASSRVEGDLWIYNQPQHF
TGTGCCAGCAGTAGGGTCGAGGGGGACCTCTGGATTTACAATCAGCCCCAGCATTTT
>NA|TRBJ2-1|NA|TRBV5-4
CASSYAGPSSYNEQFF
TGTGCCAGCAGCTACGCTGGACCGAGCTCCTACAATGAGCAGTTCTTC
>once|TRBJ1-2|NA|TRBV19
CASSIDLFGRNYGYTF
TGTGCCAGTAGTATAGATCTTTTTGGACGGAACTATGGCTACACCTTC
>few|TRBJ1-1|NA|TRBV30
CAWSGINTEAFF
TGTGCCTGGAGCGGCATAAACACTGAAGCTTTCTTT
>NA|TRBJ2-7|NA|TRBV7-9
CASSLGKSEQYF
TGTGCCAGCAGCTTAGGGAAGAGCGAGCAGTACTTC
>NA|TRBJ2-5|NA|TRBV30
CAWSLGGWETQYF
TGTGCCTGGAGTCTGGGGGGATGGGAGACCCAGTACTTC
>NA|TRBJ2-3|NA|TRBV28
CASSSPRGRGTDTQYF
TGTGCCAGCAGTTCTCCTCGGGGGCGGGGCACAGATACGCAGTATTTT
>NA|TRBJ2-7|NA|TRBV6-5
CASSWRQNYEQYF
TGTGCCAGCAGTTGGCGACAAAACTACGAGCAGTACTTC
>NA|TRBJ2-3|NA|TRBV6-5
CASSYGSVRHF
TGTGCCAGCAGTTATGGGTCGGTCCGCCATTTT
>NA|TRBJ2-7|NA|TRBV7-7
CASSSGSDYEQYF
TGTGCCAGCAGCTCCGGGTCAGACTACGAGCAGTACTTC
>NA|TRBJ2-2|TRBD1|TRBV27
CASSWDSYGGELFF
TGTGCCAGCAGTTGGGACAGCTATGGCGGGGAGCTGTTTTTT
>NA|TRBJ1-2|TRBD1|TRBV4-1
CASSQDDREVGYTF
TGCGCCAGCAGCCAAGATGACAGGGAGGTCGGCTACACCTTC
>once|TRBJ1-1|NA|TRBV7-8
CASSLGYNTEAFF
TGTGCCAGCAGCTTAGGGTACAACACTGAAGCTTTCTTT
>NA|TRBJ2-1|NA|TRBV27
CASSFSGNNEQFF
TGTGCCAGCAGTTTCTCAGGGAACAATGAGCAGTTCTTC
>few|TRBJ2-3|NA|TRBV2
CASSELPQAPSTDTQYF
TGTGCCAGCAGTGAGCTCCCTCAAGCGCCTAGCACAGATACGCAGTATTTT
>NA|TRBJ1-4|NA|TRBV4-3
CASSQGRGRGNEKLFF
TGCGCCAGCAGCCAAGGCAGGGGCAGGGGAAATGAAAAACTGTTTTTT
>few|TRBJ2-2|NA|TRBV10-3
CAISEDPSGELFF
TGTGCCATCAGTGAGGATCCGAGCGGGGAGCTGTTTTTT
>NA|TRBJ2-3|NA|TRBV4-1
CASSLPGGGLHTDTQYF
TGCGCCAGCAGCCTTCCAGGGGGGGGACTGCACACAGATACGCAGTATTTT
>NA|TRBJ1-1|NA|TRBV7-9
CASSSNRAFEAFF
TGTGCCAGCAGCTCGAACAGGGCTTTTGAAGCTTTCTTT
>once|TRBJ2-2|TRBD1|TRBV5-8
CASSSGGIGQGATGELFF
TGTGCCAGCAGCTCGGGCGGGATTGGACAGGGGGCAACCGGGGAGCTGTTTTTT
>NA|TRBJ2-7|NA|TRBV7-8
CASSPVGTEVYEQYF
TGTGCCAGCAGCCCCGTCGGGACCGAGGTCTACGAGCAGTACTTC
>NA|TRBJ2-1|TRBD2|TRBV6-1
CASSVGLEQFF
TGTGCCAGCAGTGTGGGACTAGAGCAGTTCTTC
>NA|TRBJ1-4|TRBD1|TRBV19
CATTGTGGEKLFF
TGTGCCACCACCGGGACAGGGGGGGAAAAACTGTTTTTT
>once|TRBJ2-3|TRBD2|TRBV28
CASKLGLAGGPDADTQYF
TGTGCCAGCAAACTAGGGCTAGCGGGAGGGCCGGACGCAGATACGCAGTATTTT
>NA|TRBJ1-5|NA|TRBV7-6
CASSLGSGPRPQHF
TGTGCCAGCAGCTTAGGTTCAGGGCCTCGGCCCCAGCATTTT
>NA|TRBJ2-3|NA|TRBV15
CATSRIEEVLDTQYF
TGTGCCACCAGCAGGATCGAGGAGGTATTGGATACGCAGTATTTT
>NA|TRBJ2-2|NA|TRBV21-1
CATLNCIFETGNTGELFF
TGTGCCACCCTTAATTGTATTTTTGAGACAGGGAACACCGGGGAGCTGTTTTTT
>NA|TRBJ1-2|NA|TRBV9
CASSVGGAGNYGYTF
TGTGCCAGCAGCGTAGGTGGCGCCGGGAACTATGGCTACACCTTC
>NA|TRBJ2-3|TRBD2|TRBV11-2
CASSYGTSGGTDTQYF
TGTGCCAGCAGCTACGGGACTAGCGGGGGCACAGATACGCAGTATTTT
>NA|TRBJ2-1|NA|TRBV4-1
CASSQDKGFNEQFF
TGCGCCAGCAGCCAAGATAAGGGCTTCAATGAGCAGTTCTTC
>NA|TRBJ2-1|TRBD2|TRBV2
CASGLAVYNEQFF
TGTGCCAGCGGACTAGCGGTCTACAATGAGCAGTTCTTC
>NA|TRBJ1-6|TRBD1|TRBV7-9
CASSLATGGGNSPLHF
TGTGCCAGCAGCTTAGCGACAGGGGGAGGTAATTCACCCCTCCACTTT
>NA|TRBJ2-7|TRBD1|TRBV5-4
CASSYRGRGYEQYF
TGTGCCAGCAGCTACAGGGGGCGAGGCTACGAGCAGTACTTC
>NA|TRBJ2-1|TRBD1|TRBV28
CASSWRTGGYNEQFF
TGTGCCAGCAGTTGGAGGACAGGGGGGTACAATGAGCAGTTCTTC
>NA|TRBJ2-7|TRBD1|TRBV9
CASSSRDSTGSAEQYF
TGTGCCAGCAGCTCTCGGGACAGTACGGGTTCTGCCGAGCAGTACTTC
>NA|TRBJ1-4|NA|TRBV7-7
CASSRDGTNEKLFF
TGTGCCAGCAGCCGGGACGGAACTAATGAAAAACTGTTTTTT
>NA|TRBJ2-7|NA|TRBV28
CASSLIGAPYEQYF
TGTGCCAGCAGTTTAATAGGTGCGCCCTACGAGCAGTACTTC
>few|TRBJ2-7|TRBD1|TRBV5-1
CASSADRGSFEQYF
TGCGCCAGCAGCGCGGACAGGGGTAGTTTCGAGCAGTACTTC